The rows below give T cell receptor beta chains drawn from one sample of a study of glioma-infiltrating T cells. A single record per CDR3 protein comes from TCRdb applying MiXCR to the multiplex PCR reads. The sample records approximately 120,000 distinct CDR3 sequences, less than 30% being singletons. The sequencing input was glioma tissue, nonneoplastic brain tissue, or PBMCs (not recorded which). The receptor source for this set is a human donor with low-grade glioma or glioblastoma, undergoing nonglioma brain surgery, or in good health (not recorded which). The CDR3 runs from the conserved cysteine through the conserved F or W. Fields, in order: V gene, D gene, clone size, J gene, CDR3 DNA, CDR3 protein. The D gene is left open where the match is weak. Only some rows state a clone size, as once, few, many or a class for expanded clones.

>TRBV7-2|TRBD2|many|TRBJ2-3
TGTGCCAGCAGCTTCAGCGGGAGGAGCACAGATACGCAGTATTTT
CASSFSGRSTDTQYF
>TRBV11-2|TRBD2|few|TRBJ2-1
TGTGCCAGCAGCCGAGGACTAGCGCCTACAAGTGAGCAGTTCTTC
CASSRGLAPTSEQFF
>TRBV19|-|many|TRBJ2-7
TGTGCCAGTAGTATTCTTCGCGGCGGCCACGAGCAGTACTTC
CASSILRGGHEQYF
>TRBV7-2|TRBD2|many|TRBJ2-2
TGTGCCAGCAGCCAGAGCGGGAGAGGCACCGGGGAGCTGTTTTTT
CASSQSGRGTGELFF
>TRBV2|TRBD2|few|TRBJ2-2
TGTGCCAGCAGAAGCGGGACGGTCGGGGAGCTGTTTTTT
CASRSGTVGELFF
>TRBV6-2/TRBV6-3|-|many|TRBJ2-1
TGTGCCAGCAGTTTAGGACAGATCGAGCAGTTCTTC
CASSLGQIEQFF
>TRBV4-2|-|many|TRBJ2-5
TGTGCCAGCAGCCCGACCTACAGGAAGAACCAAGAGACCCAGTACTTC
CASSPTYRKNQETQYF
>TRBV4-2|-|-|TRBJ2-3
TGTGCCAGCAGCCACGCAGAACTCTTTAGCACAGATACGAAGTATTTT
CASSHAELFSTDTKYF
>TRBV6-1|TRBD1|many|TRBJ2-2
TGTGCCAGAAGTAACGGGACAGGGGGTACCGGGGAGCTGTTTTTT
CARSNGTGGTGELFF
>TRBV10-3|-|-|TRBJ2-7
TGTGCCGGAGGAGGGCAAAAATCCTACGAGCAGTACTTC
CAGGGQKSYEQYF
>TRBV6-1|-|many|TRBJ2-7
TGTGCCAGCAGTTATACCCAGACCTACGAGCAGTACTTC
CASSYTQTYEQYF
>TRBV19|TRBD1|-|TRBJ2-7
TGTGCCAGTAGTCTCCTCCAGGGACAGAGGGCTCCCGAGCAGTACTTC
CASSLLQGQRAPEQYF
>TRBV20-1|TRBD2|many|TRBJ2-1
TGCAGTGCTAGACCGGGAGGATCCTACAATGAGCAGTTCTTC
CSARPGGSYNEQFF
>TRBV7-6|TRBD2|many|TRBJ2-3
TGTGCCAGCATCCGGACTAGCGGGAATCCCACAGATACGCAGTATTTT
CASIRTSGNPTDTQYF
>TRBV7-9|TRBD2|-|TRBJ2-5
TGTGCCAGCAGCTTCAATAGGTTTATCTCAACATGGACTAGCGGGAGGGAAGACCAAGAGACCCAGTACTTC
CASSFNRFISTWTSGREDQETQYF
>TRBV10-3|TRBD1|few|TRBJ1-5
TGTGCCACCACGGGACAGGGAAGCAATCAGCCCCAGCATTTT
CATTGQGSNQPQHF
>TRBV15|-|many|TRBJ1-2
TGTGCCACCAGCAGAGATGTGTATGGCTACACCTTC
CATSRDVYGYTF